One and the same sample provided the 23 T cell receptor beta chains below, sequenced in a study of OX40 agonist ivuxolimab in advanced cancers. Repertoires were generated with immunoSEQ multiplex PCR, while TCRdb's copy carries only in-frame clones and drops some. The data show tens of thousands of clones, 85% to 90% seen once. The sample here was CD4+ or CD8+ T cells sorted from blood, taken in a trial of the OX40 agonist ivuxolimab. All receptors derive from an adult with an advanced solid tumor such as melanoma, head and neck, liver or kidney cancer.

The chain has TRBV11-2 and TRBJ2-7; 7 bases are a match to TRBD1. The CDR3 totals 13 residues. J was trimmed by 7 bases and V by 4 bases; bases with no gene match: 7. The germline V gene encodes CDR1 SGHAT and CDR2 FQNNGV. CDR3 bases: TGTGCCAGCAGCTCGGACAGGTCGGGAGAGCAGTACTTC. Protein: CASSSDRSGEQYF. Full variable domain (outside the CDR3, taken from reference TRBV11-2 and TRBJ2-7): EAGVAQSPRYKIIEKRQSVAFWCNPISGHATLYWYQQILGQGPKLLIQFQNNGVVDDSQLPKDRFSAERLKGVDSTLKIQPAKLEDSAVYLCASSSDRSGEQYFGPGTRLTVT.

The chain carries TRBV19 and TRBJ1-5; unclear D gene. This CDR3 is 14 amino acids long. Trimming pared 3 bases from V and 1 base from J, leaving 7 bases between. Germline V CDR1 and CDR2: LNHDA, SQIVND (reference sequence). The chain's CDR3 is CASSIFNSNQPQHF. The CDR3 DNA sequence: TGTGCCAGTAGTATTTTCAACAGCAATCAGCCCCAGCATTTT.

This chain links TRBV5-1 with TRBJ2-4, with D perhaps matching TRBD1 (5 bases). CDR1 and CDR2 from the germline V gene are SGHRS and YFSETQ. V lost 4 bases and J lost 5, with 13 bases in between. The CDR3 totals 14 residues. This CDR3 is CASSPWARENIQYF. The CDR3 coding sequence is TGCGCCAGCAGCCCATGGGCCAGGGAAAACATTCAGTACTTC. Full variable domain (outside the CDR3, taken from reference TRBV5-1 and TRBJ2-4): KAGVTQTPRYLIKTRGQQVTLSCSPISGHRSVSWYQQTPGQGLQFLFEYFSETQRNKGNFPGRFSGRQFSNSRSEMNVSTLELGDSALYLCASSPWARENIQYFGAGTRLSVL.

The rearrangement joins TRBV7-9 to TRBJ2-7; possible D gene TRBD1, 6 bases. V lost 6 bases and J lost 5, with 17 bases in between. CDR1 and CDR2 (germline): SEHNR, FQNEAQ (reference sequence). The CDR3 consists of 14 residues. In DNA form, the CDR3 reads TGTGCCAGCAGTCGGGCCGTGGGGGCGAACGAGCAGTACTTC. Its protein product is CASSRAVGANEQYF.

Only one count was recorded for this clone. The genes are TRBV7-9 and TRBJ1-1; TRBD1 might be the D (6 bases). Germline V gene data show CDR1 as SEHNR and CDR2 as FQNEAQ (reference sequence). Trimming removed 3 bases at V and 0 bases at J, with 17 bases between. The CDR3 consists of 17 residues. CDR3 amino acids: CASSLYGGGYMNTEAFF. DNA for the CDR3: TGTGCCAGCAGCTTGTACGGCGGGGGCTATATGAACACTGAAGCTTTCTTT.

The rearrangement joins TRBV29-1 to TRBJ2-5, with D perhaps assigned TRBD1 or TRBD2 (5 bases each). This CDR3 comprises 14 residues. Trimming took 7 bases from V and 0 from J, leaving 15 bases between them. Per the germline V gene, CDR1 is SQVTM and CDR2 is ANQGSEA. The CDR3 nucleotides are TGCAGCGCGACTGGGGGTCTGTACCAAGAGACCCAGTACTTC. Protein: CSATGGLYQETQYF.

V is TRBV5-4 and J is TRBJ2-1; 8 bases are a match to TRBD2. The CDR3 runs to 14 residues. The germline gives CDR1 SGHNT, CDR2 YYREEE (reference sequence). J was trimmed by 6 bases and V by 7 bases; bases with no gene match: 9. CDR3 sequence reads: CASAPGTRGNEQFF. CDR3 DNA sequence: TGTGCCAGCGCGCCCGGGACTAGAGGCAATGAGCAGTTCTTC.

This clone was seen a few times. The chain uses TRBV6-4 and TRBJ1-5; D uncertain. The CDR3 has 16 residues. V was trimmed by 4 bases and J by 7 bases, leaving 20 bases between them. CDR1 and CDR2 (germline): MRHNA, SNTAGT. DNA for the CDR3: TGTGCCAGCAGTGCGTGCAAGGGAACCGAGGCCCAGCCCCAGCATTTT. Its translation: CASSACKGTEAQPQHF.

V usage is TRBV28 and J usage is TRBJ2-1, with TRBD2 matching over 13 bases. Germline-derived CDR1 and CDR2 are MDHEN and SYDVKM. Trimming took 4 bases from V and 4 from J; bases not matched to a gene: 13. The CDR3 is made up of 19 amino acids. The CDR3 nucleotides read TGTGCCAGCAGTTCCTACGGACTAGCGGGGGAAACCCGATACAATGAGCAGTTCTTC. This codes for CASSSYGLAGETRYNEQFF.

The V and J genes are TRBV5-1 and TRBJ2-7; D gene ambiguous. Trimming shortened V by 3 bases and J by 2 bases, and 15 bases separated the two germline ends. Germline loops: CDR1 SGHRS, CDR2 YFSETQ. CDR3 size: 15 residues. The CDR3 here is CASSYGTAITYEQYF. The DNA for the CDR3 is TGCGCCAGCAGCTACGGTACAGCTATTACCTACGAGCAGTACTTC.

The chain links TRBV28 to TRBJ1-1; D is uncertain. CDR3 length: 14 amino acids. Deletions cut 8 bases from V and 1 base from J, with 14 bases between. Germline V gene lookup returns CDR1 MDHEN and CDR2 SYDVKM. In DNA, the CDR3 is TGTGCCAGCTCCACGCCGAACCCGAACACTGAAGCTTTCTTT. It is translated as CASSTPNPNTEAFF.

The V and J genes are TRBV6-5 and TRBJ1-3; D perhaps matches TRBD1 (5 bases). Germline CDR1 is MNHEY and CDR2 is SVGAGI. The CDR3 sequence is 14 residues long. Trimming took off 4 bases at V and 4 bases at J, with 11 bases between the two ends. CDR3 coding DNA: TGTGCCAGCAGTTCCCCGGGGGGAGGAAACACCATATATTTT. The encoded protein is CASSSPGGGNTIYF.

For the CDR3, the DNA is TGTGCCAGCAGCGTAGGGGCAGGGTACGACGAGCAGTACTTC. The encoded protein is CASSVGAGYDEQYF. This chain links TRBV9 with TRBJ2-7, with TRBD1 as a possible D gene (5 bases). This CDR3 contains 14 residues. V lost 0 bases and J lost 5, with 12 bases in between. Germline CDR1 SGDLS, CDR2 YYNGEE. The whole variable domain, filled in from reference TRBV9 and TRBJ2-7, reads DSGVTQTPKHLITATGQRVTLRCSPRSGDLSVYWYQQSLDQGLQFLIQYYNGEERAKGNILERFSAQQFPDLHSELNLSSLELGDSALYFCASSVGAGYDEQYFGPGTRLTVT.

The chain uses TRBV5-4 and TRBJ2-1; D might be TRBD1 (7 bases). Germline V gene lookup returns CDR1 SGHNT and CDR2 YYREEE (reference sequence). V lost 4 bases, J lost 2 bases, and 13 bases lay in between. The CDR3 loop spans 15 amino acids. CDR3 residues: CASSPGGLTYNEQFF. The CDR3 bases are TGTGCCAGCAGCCCAGGGGGGCTTACCTACAATGAGCAGTTCTTC.

The DNA of the CDR3 is TGTGCCAGCCGGGACAGGGGAAGGGAGCAGTACTTC. This sequence encodes CASRDRGREQYF. This chain links TRBV2 with TRBJ2-7; 10 bases fit TRBD1. The germline CDR1 and CDR2 sequences are SNHLY and FYNNEI. V gave up 8 bases and J gave up 7 bases; unmatched junction bases: 5. This CDR3 spans 12 amino acids. Based on the CDR3 plus reference TRBV2 and TRBJ2-7, the full variable domain is EPEVTQTPSHQVTQMGQEVILRCVPISNHLYFYWYRQILGQKVEFLVSFYNNEISEKSEIFDDQFSVERPDGSNFTLKIRSTKLEDSAMYFCASRDRGREQYFGPGTRLTVT.

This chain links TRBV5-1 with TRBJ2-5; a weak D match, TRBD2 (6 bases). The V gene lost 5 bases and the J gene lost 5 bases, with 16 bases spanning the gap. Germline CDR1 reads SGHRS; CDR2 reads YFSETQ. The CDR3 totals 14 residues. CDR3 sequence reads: CASRTTREGETQYF. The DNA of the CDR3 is TGCGCCAGCAGGACGACTAGGGAAGGGGAGACCCAGTACTTC.

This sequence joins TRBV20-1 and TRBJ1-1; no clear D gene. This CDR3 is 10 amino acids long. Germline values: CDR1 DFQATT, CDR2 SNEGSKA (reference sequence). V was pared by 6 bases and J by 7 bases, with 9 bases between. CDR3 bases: TGCAGTGCCCGGAGGGATGAAGCTTTCTTT. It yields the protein CSARRDEAFF.

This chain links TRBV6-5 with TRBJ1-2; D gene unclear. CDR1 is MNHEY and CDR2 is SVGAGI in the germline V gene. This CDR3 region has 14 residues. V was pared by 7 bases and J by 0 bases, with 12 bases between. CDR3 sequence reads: CASMGPLSNYGYTF. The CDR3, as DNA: TGTGCCAGCATGGGCCCCTTATCTAACTATGGCTACACCTTC.

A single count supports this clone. The chain's CDR3 is CASSAFLAGNYNEQFF. The CDR3 nucleotides are TGTGCCAGCAGTGCCTTCCTAGCGGGGAATTACAATGAGCAGTTCTTC. V gene TRBV2 combines with J gene TRBJ2-1; 9 bases are a match to TRBD2. J gave up 4 bases and V 4 bases, and 8 bases lay outside the gene matches. The CDR3 runs to 16 residues. Germline CDR1 SNHLY, CDR2 FYNNEI.

This CDR3 reads CASSPPQGRNTEAFF. The CDR3 region has the DNA TGTGCCAGCTCACCTCCACAGGGAAGGAACACTGAAGCTTTCTTT. This chain links TRBV18 with TRBJ1-1; D perhaps matches TRBD1 (6 bases). This CDR3 region has 15 residues. Germline values: CDR1 KGHSH, CDR2 LQKENI. V was cut by 3 bases and J by 1 base, with 12 bases left in between.

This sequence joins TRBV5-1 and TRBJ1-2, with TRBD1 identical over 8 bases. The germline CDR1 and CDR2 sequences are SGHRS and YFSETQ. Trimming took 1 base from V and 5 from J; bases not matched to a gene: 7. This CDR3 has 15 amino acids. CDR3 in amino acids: CASSLYKDREYGYTF. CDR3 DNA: TGCGCCAGCAGCTTGTATAAGGACAGGGAGTATGGCTACACCTTC.

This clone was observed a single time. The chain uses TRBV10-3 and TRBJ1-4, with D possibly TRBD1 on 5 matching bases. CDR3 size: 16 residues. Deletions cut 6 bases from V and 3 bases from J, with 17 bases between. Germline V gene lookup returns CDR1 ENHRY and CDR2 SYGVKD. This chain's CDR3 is CAISPRGGAANEKLFF. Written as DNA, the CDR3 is TGTGCCATCAGCCCACGCGGGGGAGCGGCTAATGAAAAACTGTTTTTT.

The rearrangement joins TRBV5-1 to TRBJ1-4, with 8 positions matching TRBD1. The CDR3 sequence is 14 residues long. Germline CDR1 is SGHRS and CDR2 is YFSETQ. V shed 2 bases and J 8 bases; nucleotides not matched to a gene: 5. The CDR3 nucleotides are TGCGCCAGCAGCTTTCAGGGGGCAGGGGAAAAACTGTTTTTT. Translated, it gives CASSFQGAGEKLFF.